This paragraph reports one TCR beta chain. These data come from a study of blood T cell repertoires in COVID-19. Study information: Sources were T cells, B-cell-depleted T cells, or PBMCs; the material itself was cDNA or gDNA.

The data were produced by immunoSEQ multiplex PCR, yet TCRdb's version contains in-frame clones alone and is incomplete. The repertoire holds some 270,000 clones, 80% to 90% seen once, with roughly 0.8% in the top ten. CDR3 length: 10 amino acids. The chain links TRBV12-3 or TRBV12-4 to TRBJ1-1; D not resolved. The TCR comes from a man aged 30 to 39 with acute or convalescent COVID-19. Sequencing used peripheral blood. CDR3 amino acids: CMTRGTEAFF. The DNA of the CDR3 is TGTATGACCCGAGGGACTGAAGCTTTCTTT.